A selection of T cell receptor beta chains follows, all from one sample in a study of cytomegalovirus exposure and HLA in healthy donors. Measured with immunoSEQ multiplex PCR; TCRdb has only the in-frame clones, and not every one. This table has 150,000 to 200,000 clones, 80% to 90% appearing once. The material sequenced was PBMCs. The receptors here all came from a male donor in good health and CMV-seronegative. Both conserved end residues are part of each CDR3. The order of the fields is D gene, J gene, clone size, V gene, CDR3 DNA, CDR3 protein. The D gene is left open where the match is weak. Size is omitted from some rows. Given values are once, few, many or a class for expanded clones.

>TRBD2|TRBJ2-2|once|TRBV25-1
TGTGCCAGCAGTGATCGGGCGGGGGGGACTAACACCGGGGAGCTGTTTTTT
CASSDRAGGTNTGELFF
>TRBD2|TRBJ2-3|few|TRBV5-1
TGCGCCAGCAGCCAGACTAGCGGGACCCGAGATACGCAGTATTTT
CASSQTSGTRDTQYF
>.|TRBJ2-7|.|TRBV7-8
TGTGCCAGCAGCTTAGAACCTACAGGGAACTACGAGCAGTACTTC
CASSLEPTGNYEQYF
>TRBD2|TRBJ2-2|.|TRBV23-1
TGCGCCAGCCGGACTAGCTGGAACACCGGGGAGCTGTTTTTT
CASRTSWNTGELFF
>TRBD1|TRBJ1-5|.|TRBV6-8
TGTGCCAGCGGCCGGGGACAGGGGAATCAGCCCCAGCATTTT
CASGRGQGNQPQHF
>.|TRBJ1-4|.|TRBV6-1
TGTGCCAGCAGAGAAGTCTCGAACAGGGCCTTTAATGAAAAACTGTTTTTT
CASREVSNRAFNEKLFF
>.|TRBJ2-1|.|TRBV19
TGTGCCAGTAGGCCGGGGGGCTCGGACAATGAGCAGTTCTTC
CASRPGGSDNEQFF
>.|TRBJ1-2|.|TRBV28
TGTGCCAGCCTCGACGGGGGAGGACGGTACGGCTACACCTTC
CASLDGGGRYGYTF
>.|TRBJ1-1|.|TRBV18
TGTGCCAGCTCAACGGGGGGCGCGAACACTGAAGCTTTCTTT
CASSTGGANTEAFF
>.|TRBJ1-5|few|TRBV6-5
TGTGCCAGCAGTCGGGACAACCTCCACATCAGACCCCAGCATTTT
CASSRDNLHIRPQHF
>TRBD1|TRBJ2-1|.|TRBV7-6
TGTGCCAGCAGCCCTGGGTGGGACAGGGGCCATTCCCCCTCCTACAATGAGCAGTTCTTC
CASSPGWDRGHSPSYNEQFF
>.|TRBJ2-1|once|TRBV11-2
TGTGCCAGCAGCTTAGATCGACTAGGAGATGAGCAGTTCTTC
CASSLDRLGDEQFF
>TRBD1|TRBJ1-5|few|TRBV19
TGTGCCAGTAGTACCTGGACAGGGTATGGACAGCCCCAGCATTTT
CASSTWTGYGQPQHF
>.|TRBJ1-4|.|TRBV28
TGTGCCAGCAGCCCTGGCGGGAGGTCAACTAATGAAAAACTGTTTTTT
CASSPGGRSTNEKLFF
>.|TRBJ2-3|.|TRBV19
TGTGCCAGTAGTATTCCCAGAATCACAGATACGCAGTATTTT
CASSIPRITDTQYF
>TRBD2|TRBJ2-5|.|TRBV5-1
TGCGCCAGCAGCTTGGAGATAGCGGGGGCCAAAGAGACCCAGTACTTC
CASSLEIAGAKETQYF
>.|TRBJ1-4|.|TRBV9
TGTGCCAGCAGCGCCGGGGTAGCAACTAATGAAAAACTGTTTTTT
CASSAGVATNEKLFF
>TRBD1|TRBJ1-5|.|TRBV10-2
TGCGCCAGCAGGGCCGGGACAGATAATCAGCCCCAGCATTTT
CASRAGTDNQPQHF
>.|TRBJ1-5|.|TRBV5-1
TGCGCCAGCAGCCCTACAGGGCTGCTCGGACAGCCCCAGCATTTT
CASSPTGLLGQPQHF
>TRBD1|TRBJ2-5|.|TRBV2
TGTGCTAGCAGTGCGACAGGGTTCGGGGAGACCCAGTACTTC
CASSATGFGETQYF
>.|TRBJ2-2|.|TRBV5-8
TGTGCCAGCAGCTTGATGTGGGCAACCACCGGGGAGCTGTTTTTT
CASSLMWATTGELFF
>TRBD1|TRBJ2-6|.|TRBV15
TGTGCCACCAGCAGAGACGGGCCGGGACAGGGTTTACCTGGGGCCAACGTCCTGACTTTC
CATSRDGPGQGLPGANVLTF
>TRBD2|TRBJ2-7|.|TRBV10-3
TGTGCCATCAGTGCCACTAGCGGGGGGACCTACGAGCAGTACTTC
CAISATSGGTYEQYF
>.|TRBJ1-2|.|TRBV7-9
TGTGCCAGCAGCCAGGGCGGTGGGGTGGGCTATGGCTACACCTTC
CASSQGGGVGYGYTF
>TRBD1|TRBJ2-1|.|TRBV27
TGTGCCAGTGGACAGGGGTTCAATGAGCAGTTCTTC
CASGQGFNEQFF
>TRBD1|TRBJ2-7|.|TRBV5-4
TGTGCCAGCAGCCTCGGGACAGACCTTGCCTACGAGCAGTACTTC
CASSLGTDLAYEQYF
>.|TRBJ2-7|.|TRBV5-5
TGTGCCAGCAGCCGAGTCCAGGGAATCTACGAGCAGTACTTC
CASSRVQGIYEQYF
>.|TRBJ2-3|once|TRBV9
TGTGCCAGCGGGGCGGAAGCAGATACGCAGTATTTT
CASGAEADTQYF
>.|TRBJ2-7|.|TRBV5-1
TGCGCCAGCAGCCCCTCCGGACAGACCTACGAGCAGTACTTC
CASSPSGQTYEQYF
>.|TRBJ1-2|.|TRBV5-6
TGTGCCAGCAGCCACCTTACAGGACCCTATGGCTACACCTTC
CASSHLTGPYGYTF
>.|TRBJ2-7|.|TRBV6-1
TGTGCCAGCAGTGACTACAGGGTAAACCTCTACGAGCAGTACTTC
CASSDYRVNLYEQYF
>TRBD2|TRBJ2-5|once|TRBV5-4
TGTGCCAGCAGCAAACCCCCGCGACTAGCGGGAGAAGAGACCCAGTACTTC
CASSKPPRLAGEETQYF
>.|TRBJ1-2|.|TRBV5-1
TGCGCCAGCAGCCCGGGCGAGGGCTACCCCTTC
CASSPGEGYPF
>.|TRBJ1-5|.|TRBV2
TGTGCCAACCGGGGGGGACACCCGGGGAGCAATCAGCCCCAGCATTTT
CANRGGHPGSNQPQHF
>.|TRBJ2-1|.|TRBV28
TGTGCCAGCAAGAGGTCCGATGAGCAGTTCTTC
CASKRSDEQFF
>.|TRBJ1-1|few|TRBV7-3
TGTGCCAGCAGCTTATCAGAGAACACTGAAGCTTTCTTT
CASSLSENTEAFF
>.|TRBJ2-3|.|TRBV28
TGTGCCAGCATGCGGGGAAGCACAGATACGCAGTATTTT
CASMRGSTDTQYF
>TRBD2|TRBJ2-1|.|TRBV9
TGTGCCAGCAGCGCACGGGGGGGGTACAATGAGCAGTTCTTC
CASSARGGYNEQFF
>TRBD1|TRBJ1-2|.|TRBV28
TGTGCCAGCAGCTTCAGGGGGCTCTATGGCTACACCTTC
CASSFRGLYGYTF
>TRBD1|TRBJ2-7|.|TRBV19
TGTGCCAGTAGTATTTCCATACAGGGGAGCACCTACGAGCAGTACTTC
CASSISIQGSTYEQYF
>TRBD2|TRBJ2-5|once|TRBV5-4
TGTGCCAGCAGCTTGGGGCTAGCGGGAGTCCAAGAGACCCAGTACTTC
CASSLGLAGVQETQYF